This T cell receptor (beta chain) was sequenced for a study of Tregs in tolerant kidney transplant recipients. The germline V and J ends were trimmed by 4 bases and 3 bases, with 11 bases remaining between them. The CDR3 extends over 13 amino acids. Germline CDR1 SGHRS, CDR2 YFSETQ. The assay was immunoSEQ multiplex PCR, and TCRdb's table has in-frame clones only and misses some. The sample has about 60,000 clones, around 90% seen once. Whole-study results and caveats: Activated donor B cell expansion appeared to reveal the most relevant donor-specific TCRbeta repertoire. No direct test of biological reproducibility was done here. Few patients were studied, so findings need validation in larger groups.

In the case of this clone: What it recognizes is unknown.

This rearrangement joins TRBV5-1 to TRBJ2-7; D is possibly TRBD1 (5 bases). This receptor was obtained from a human donor who received a combined kidney and bone marrow transplant. The source was CD8+ T cells from blood, collected before the transplant. The CDR3 sequence: CASSPTGNYEQYF. CDR3 nucleotides: TGCGCCAGCAGCCCAACAGGCAACTACGAGCAGTACTTC.